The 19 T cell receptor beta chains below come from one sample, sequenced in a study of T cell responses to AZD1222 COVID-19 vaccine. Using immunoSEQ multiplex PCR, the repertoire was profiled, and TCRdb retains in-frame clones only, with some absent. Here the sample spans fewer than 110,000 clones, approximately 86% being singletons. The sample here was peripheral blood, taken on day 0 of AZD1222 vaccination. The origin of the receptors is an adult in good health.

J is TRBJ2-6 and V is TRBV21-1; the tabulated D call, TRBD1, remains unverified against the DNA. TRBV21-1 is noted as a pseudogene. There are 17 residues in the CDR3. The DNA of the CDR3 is TGTGCCAGCAGCCCGGGACAGGCTAGCTCTGGGGCCAACGTCCTGACTTTC. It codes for CASSPGQASSGANVLTF.

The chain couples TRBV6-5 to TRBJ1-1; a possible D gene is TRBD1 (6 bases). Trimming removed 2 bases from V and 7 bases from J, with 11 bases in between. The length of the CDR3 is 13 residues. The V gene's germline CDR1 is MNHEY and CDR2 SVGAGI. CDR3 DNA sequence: TGTGCCAGCAGTTACCGCGGACAGCTTGAAGCTTTCTTT. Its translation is CASSYRGQLEAFF.

DNA of the CDR3: TGTGCCAGCAGCTTAGCAAGGGGTAGCTCCTACGAGCAGTACTTC. Translation: CASSLARGSSYEQYF. This sequence joins TRBV7-8 and TRBJ2-7; D perhaps matches TRBD1 (5 bases). Germline V CDR1 and CDR2: SGHVS, FQNEAQ. This CDR3 contains 15 residues. Trimming left V 0 bases short and J 0 bases short, with 9 bases between.

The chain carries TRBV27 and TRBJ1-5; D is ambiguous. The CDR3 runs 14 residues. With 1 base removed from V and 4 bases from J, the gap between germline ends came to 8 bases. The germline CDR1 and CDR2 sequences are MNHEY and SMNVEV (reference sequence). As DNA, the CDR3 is TGTGCCAGCAGTTTATTCCTAGGGAATCAGCCCCAGCATTTT. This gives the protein CASSLFLGNQPQHF.

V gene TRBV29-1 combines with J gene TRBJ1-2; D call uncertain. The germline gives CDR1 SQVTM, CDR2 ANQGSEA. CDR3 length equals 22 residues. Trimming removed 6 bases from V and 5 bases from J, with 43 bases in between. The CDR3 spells CSVVLAPERLGKPEGGYYGYTF. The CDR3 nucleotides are TGCAGCGTGGTTCTAGCCCCCGAAAGGCTGGGCAAGCCAGAGGGTGGATATTATGGCTACACCTTC.

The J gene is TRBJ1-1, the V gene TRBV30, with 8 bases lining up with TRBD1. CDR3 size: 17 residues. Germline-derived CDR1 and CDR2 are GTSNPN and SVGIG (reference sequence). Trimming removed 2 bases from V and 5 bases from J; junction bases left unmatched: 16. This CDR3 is CAWSITSGTGSRTEAFF. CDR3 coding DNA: TGTGCCTGGAGTATAACCTCCGGGACAGGATCGAGAACTGAAGCTTTCTTT.

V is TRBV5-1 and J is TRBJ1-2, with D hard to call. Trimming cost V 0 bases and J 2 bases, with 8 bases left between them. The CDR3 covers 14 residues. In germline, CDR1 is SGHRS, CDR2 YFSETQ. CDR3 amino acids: CASSLERSNYGYTF. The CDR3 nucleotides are TGCGCCAGCAGCTTGGAGAGGTCCAACTATGGCTACACCTTC.

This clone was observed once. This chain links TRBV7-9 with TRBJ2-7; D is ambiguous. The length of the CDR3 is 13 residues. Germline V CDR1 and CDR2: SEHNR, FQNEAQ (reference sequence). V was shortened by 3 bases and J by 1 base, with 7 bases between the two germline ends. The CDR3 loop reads CASSFLVSYEQYF. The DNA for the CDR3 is TGTGCCAGCAGCTTCCTGGTGTCCTACGAGCAGTACTTC.

The CDR3 sequence: CASGLESLTSADTYEQYF. CDR3 sequence (DNA): TGTGCTAGTGGCCTCGAGTCGTTAACTAGCGCGGATACCTACGAGCAGTACTTC. The J gene is TRBJ2-7, the V gene TRBV12-5; 7 bases align to TRBD2. This CDR3 is built from 18 residues. V shed 6 bases, J shed 2 bases, and the junction held 19 bases outside the gene matches. Germline CDR1 is LGHNT and CDR2 is FRNRAP. Filled out from reference TRBV12-5 and TRBJ2-7, the complete variable domain reads DARVTQTPRHKVTEMGQEVTMRCQPILGHNTVFWYRQTMMQGLELLAYFRNRAPLDDSGMPKDRFSAEMPDATLATLKIQPSEPRDSAVYFCASGLESLTSADTYEQYFGPGTRLTVT.

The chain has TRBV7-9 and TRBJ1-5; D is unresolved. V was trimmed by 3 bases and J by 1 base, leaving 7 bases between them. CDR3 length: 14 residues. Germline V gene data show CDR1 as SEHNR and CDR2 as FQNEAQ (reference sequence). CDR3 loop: CASSFEGSNQPQHF. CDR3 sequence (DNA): TGTGCCAGCAGCTTCGAGGGAAGCAATCAGCCCCAGCATTTT.

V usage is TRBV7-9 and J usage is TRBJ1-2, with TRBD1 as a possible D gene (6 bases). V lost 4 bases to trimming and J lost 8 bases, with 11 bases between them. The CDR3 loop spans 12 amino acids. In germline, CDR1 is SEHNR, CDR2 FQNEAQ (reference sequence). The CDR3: CASSWTVEGYTF. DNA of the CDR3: TGTGCCAGCAGCTGGACAGTAGAGGGCTACACCTTC.

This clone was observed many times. The CDR3 reads CASSLTGTGINQPQHF. CDR3 bases: TGTGCCAGCAGCTTAACCGGGACAGGGATCAATCAGCCCCAGCATTTT. The rearrangement uses TRBV7-8 and TRBJ1-5, with TRBD1 matching over 9 bases. The CDR3 length is 16 residues. V lost 2 bases and J lost 3; bases outside the gene matches: 5. Germline-derived CDR1 and CDR2 are SGHVS and FQNEAQ.

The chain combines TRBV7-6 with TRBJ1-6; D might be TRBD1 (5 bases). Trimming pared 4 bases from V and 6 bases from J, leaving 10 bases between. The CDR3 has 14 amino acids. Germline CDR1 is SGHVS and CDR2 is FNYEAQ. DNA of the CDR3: TGTGCCAGCAGCTCCGGGACGACTAATTCACCCCTCCACTTT. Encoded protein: CASSSGTTNSPLHF.

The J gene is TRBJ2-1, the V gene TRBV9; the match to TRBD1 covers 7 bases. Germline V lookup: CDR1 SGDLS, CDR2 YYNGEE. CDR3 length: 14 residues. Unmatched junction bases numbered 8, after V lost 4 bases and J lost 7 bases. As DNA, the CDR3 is TGTGCCAGCAGCCCAGAGGACAGGTGGAATGAGCAGTTCTTC. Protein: CASSPEDRWNEQFF.

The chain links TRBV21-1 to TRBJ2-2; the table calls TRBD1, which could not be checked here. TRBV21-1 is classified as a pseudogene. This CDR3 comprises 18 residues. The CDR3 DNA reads TGTGCCAGCAGCAACTTCCTGGGACAGTCCAAGGATACCGGGGAGCTGTTTTTT. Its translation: CASSNFLGQSKDTGELFF.

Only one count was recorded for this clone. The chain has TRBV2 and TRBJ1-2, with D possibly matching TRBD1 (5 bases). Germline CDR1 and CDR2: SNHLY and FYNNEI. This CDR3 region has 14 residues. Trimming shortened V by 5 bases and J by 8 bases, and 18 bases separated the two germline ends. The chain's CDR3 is CASSTLLEGQGYTF. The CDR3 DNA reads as TGTGCCAGCAGTACTTTATTAGAAGGACAAGGCTACACCTTC.

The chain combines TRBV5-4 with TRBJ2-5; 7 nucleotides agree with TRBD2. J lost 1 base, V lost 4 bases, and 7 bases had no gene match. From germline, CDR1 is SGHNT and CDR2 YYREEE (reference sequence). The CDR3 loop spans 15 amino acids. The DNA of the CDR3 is TGTGCCAGCAGCCTTAGCGGGCTCTTCCAAGAGACCCAGTACTTC. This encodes CASSLSGLFQETQYF.

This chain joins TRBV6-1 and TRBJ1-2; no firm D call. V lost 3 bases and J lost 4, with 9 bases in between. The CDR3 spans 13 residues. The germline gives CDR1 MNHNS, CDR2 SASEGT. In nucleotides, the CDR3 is TGTGCCAGCAGTGATACAAGTCTCTATGGCTACACCTTC. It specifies CASSDTSLYGYTF.

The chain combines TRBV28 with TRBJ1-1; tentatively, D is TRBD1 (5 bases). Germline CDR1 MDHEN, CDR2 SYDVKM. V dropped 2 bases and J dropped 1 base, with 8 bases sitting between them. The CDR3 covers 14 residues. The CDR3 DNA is TGTGCCAGCAGTTTAGGGGCTGCGAACACTGAAGCTTTCTTT. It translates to CASSLGAANTEAFF.